This T cell receptor beta chain came from a study of post-analysis software for immune sequencing data. At the level of the study: The patients showed relapsing-remitting, secondary progressive and progressive-relapsing multiple sclerosis courses. Study-wide results and caveats: A handful of TRBV segments appeared more often in patients than in controls, and TRBV5-6, TRBV5-1 and TRBV20-1 were among these. There was significantly lower normalized Chao1 diversity in multiple sclerosis patients than in controls.

Trimming shortened V by 5 bases and J by 3 bases, and 20 bases separated the two germline ends. CDR3 length: 17 residues. CDR1 and CDR2 (germline): SEHNR, FQNEAQ (reference sequence). This clonotype showed up just once. Its specificity is not known. Unique-molecular-identifier-tagged TCR beta cDNA libraries were used. Each sample of roughly 0.9 to 11 million input T cells yielded 500,000 or so cDNA molecules, so each molecule approximated one T cell. TCRdb ran MiXCR on the PCR reads and lists one entry per CDR3 protein. The table shows 150,000 to 200,000 distinct CDR3 sequences, with around 28% occurring only once.

What was sequenced was blood. The chain is built from TRBV7-9 and TRBJ2-1; D may be TRBD2 (7 bases). The TCR was taken from a girl aged 5 to 17 with multiple sclerosis. CDR3 DNA: TGTGCCAGCAGCCCACGCCCGAGGGGGGGACGCTACAATGAGCAGTTCTTC. Translated: CASSPRPRGGRYNEQFF. Variable domain in full (rest from reference TRBV7-9 and TRBJ2-1): DTGVSQNPRHKITKRGQNVTFRCDPISEHNRLYWYRQTLGQGPEFLTYFQNEAQLEKSRLLSDRFSAERPKGSFSTLEIQRTEQGDSAMYLCASSPRPRGGRYNEQFFGPGTRLTVL.